This entry features one T cell receptor (beta chain) sequence. Its antigen remains unknown. One end of the junction fails to match germline, which may point to a read error. The data were obtained in a study of early T cells in non-severe SARS-CoV-2 infection. Study-wide background: Sequencing was performed on bulk RNA from unsorted whole blood, leaving chains unpaired. Findings and caveats of the study: Reliance on VDJdb matching favored anti-spike CD8 responses; private and CD4 specificities were missed.

The length of the CDR3 is 13 residues. Germline V lookup: CDR1 LGHDT, CDR2 YNNKEL (reference sequence). Unique molecular identifiers were affixed to single, distinct cDNA molecules. TCRdb analysed the 5' RACE reads with MiXCR anew, one entry per CDR3 protein. The sample carries approximately 66,000 distinct CDR3 sequences, roughly an eighth recorded once. The source is an adult who was a healthcare worker with PCR-confirmed SARS-CoV-2 infection or an uninfected control (not recorded which). V and J are TRBV3-1 and TRBJ2-5; TRBD1 might be the D (5 bases). Sequencing was carried out using whole blood. The CDR3 loop is CASSKDREGAEYF. CDR3 nucleotides: TGTGCCAGCAGCAAAGATAGGGAAGGGGCGGAGTACTTC.